This T cell receptor beta chain was found in a study of blood T cell repertoires in COVID-19. At the level of the study: From the United States, Italy and Spain came samples of acute and convalescent COVID-19. Sources were T cells, B-cell-depleted T cells, or PBMCs; the material itself was cDNA or gDNA.

The V and J ends lost 3 bases and 4 bases respectively, with 10 bases between them. The V gene's germline CDR1 is SEHNR and CDR2 FQNEAQ (reference sequence). The CDR3 is 14 amino acids. Original methodology: Quantification of nucleated cells was approximated via reference gene primer amplification. The table came from immunoSEQ multiplex PCR; TCRdb's copy has only in-frame clones and leaves some out. The DNA gave D and trimming, while V, J and clone size come from that table. The sample includes 200,000 to 300,000 clones, around 82% seen only once; the top ten take 8% to 9.5%. This receptor was obtained from a human donor in a cohort sampled during active COVID-19. The chain couples TRBV7-9 to TRBJ2-4, with D maybe TRBD1 (5 bases). The material sequenced was peripheral blood. Here the CDR3 reads CASSFSGSKNIQYF. As DNA, the CDR3 is TGTGCCAGCAGCTTTTCAGGGTCTAAAAACATTCAGTACTTC.